This T cell receptor beta chain was sequenced during a study of cytomegalovirus exposure and HLA in healthy donors. The study, taken as a whole, reports: Under in vitro conditions, three CMV-associated chains were confirmed as specific for CMV antigens. Later genetic work tied a missense DCLRE1C variant to beta-chain V and J trimming. The investigators catalogued 180 or so TCR beta chains as cytomegalovirus-associated.

The PCR ran on 60 Vbeta and 13 Jbeta primers. The repertoire was sequenced with immunoSEQ multiplex PCR; TCRdb's copy has only in-frame clones and lacks some. Of 150,000 to 200,000 clones listed, around 82% were seen once; the top ten hold over 1.5%. A note on this clone: The antigen remains unidentified.

Looked up from germline, CDR1 is MDHEN and CDR2 is SYDVKM. After removal of 4 bases from V and 8 bases from J, the junction contained 4 bases not matched to a gene. This CDR3 contains 12 residues. Sequenced input: PBMCs. The chain couples TRBV28 to TRBJ1-2, with 7 bases fitting TRBD1. This clonotype was obtained from a man aged 40-55 years in good health and CMV-seropositive. CDR3 amino acids: CASSSQDRGYTF. For the CDR3, the DNA is TGTGCCAGCAGTTCTCAGGACAGGGGCTACACCTTC.